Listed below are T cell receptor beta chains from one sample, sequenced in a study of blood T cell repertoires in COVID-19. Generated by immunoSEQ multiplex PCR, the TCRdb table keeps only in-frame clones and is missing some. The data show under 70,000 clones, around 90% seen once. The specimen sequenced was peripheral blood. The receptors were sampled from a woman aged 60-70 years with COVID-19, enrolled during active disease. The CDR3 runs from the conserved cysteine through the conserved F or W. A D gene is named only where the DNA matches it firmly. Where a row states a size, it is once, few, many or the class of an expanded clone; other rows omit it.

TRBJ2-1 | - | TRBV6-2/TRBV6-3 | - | CASGLNYNEQFF | TGTGCCAGCGGCCTCAACTACAATGAGCAGTTCTTC
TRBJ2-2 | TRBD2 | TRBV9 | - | CASSVGVAGVPGELFF | TGTGCCAGCAGCGTAGGGGTAGCGGGAGTCCCCGGGGAGCTGTTTTTT
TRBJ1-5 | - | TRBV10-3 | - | CAISDSRFGNSNQPQHF | TGTGCCATCTCAGACAGCCGTTTTGGGAATAGCAATCAGCCCCAGCATTTT
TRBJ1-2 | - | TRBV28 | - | CASTNPGGLGYTF | TGTGCCAGCACCAATCCGGGGGGCCTGGGCTACACCTTC
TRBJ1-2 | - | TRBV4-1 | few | CASSQMTHANYGYTF | TGCGCCAGCAGCCAGATGACTCACGCTAACTATGGCTACACCTTC
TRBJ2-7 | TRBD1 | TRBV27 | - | CASSFTVGTESSYEQYF | TGTGCCAGCAGTTTCACCGTCGGGACAGAGAGCTCCTACGAGCAGTACTTC
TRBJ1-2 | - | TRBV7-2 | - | CASSPHTSNYGYTF | TGTGCCAGCAGCCCCCACACCTCTAACTATGGCTACACCTTC
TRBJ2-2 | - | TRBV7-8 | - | CASSLALRVTGELFF | TGTGCCAGCAGCTTAGCGCTGCGGGTGACCGGGGAGCTGTTTTTT
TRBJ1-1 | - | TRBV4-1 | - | CASSQRRAPTEAFF | TGCGCCAGCAGCCAGAGGAGGGCGCCGACTGAAGCTTTCTTT
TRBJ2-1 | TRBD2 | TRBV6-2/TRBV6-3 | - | CASSYSRTSGRRLTYNEQFF | TGTGCCAGCAGTTACTCGAGGACTAGCGGGAGGCGTCTCACCTACAATGAGCAGTTCTTC
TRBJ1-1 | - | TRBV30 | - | CAWSANMNTEAFF | TGTGCCTGGAGCGCAAACATGAACACTGAAGCTTTCTTT
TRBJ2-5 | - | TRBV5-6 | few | CASSLASGRETQYF | TGTGCCAGCAGCTTGGCCTCAGGTAGGGAGACCCAGTACTTC
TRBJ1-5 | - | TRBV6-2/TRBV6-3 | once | CASSYSGTLIPALNQPQHF | TGTGCCAGCAGTTACTCAGGGACACTGATACCTGCTTTGAATCAGCCCCAGCATTTT